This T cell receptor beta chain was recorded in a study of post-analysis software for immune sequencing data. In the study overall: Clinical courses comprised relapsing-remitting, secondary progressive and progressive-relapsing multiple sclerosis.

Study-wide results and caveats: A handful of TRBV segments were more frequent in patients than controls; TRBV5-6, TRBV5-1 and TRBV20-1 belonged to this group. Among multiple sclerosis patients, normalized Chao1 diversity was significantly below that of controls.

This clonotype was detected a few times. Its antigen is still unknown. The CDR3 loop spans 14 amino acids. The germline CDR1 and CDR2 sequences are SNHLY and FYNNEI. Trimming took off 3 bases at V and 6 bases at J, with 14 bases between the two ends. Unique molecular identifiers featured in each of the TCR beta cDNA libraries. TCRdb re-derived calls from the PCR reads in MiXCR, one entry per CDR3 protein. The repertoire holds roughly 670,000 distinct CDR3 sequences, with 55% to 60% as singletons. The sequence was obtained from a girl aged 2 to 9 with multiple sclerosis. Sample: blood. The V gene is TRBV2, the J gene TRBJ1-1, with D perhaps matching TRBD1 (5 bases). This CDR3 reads CASSDLRGLPEAFF. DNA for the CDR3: TGTGCCAGCAGTGATCTAAGGGGTTTACCTGAAGCTTTCTTT. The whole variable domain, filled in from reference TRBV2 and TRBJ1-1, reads EPEVTQTPSHQVTQMGQEVILRCVPISNHLYFYWYRQILGQKVEFLVSFYNNEISEKSEIFDDQFSVERPDGSNFTLKIRSTKLEDSAMYFCASSDLRGLPEAFFGQGTRLTVV.